This T cell receptor beta chain stems from a study of CD8+ T cells in alopecia areata. The V gene's germline CDR1 is SGHDT and CDR2 YYEEEE. The J segment lost 0 bases and the V segment lost 4 bases, leaving 3 bases of the junction unmatched. CDR3 length: 15 residues. Treatment defined: oral pan-JAK inhibitor, 5-10 mg twice daily. cDNA prepared by RNA extraction and subsequent reverse transcription served as the template for sequencing. The assay was immunoSEQ multiplex PCR, and TCRdb's table has in-frame clones only and misses some. The sample lists 150,000 to 200,000 clones, around 64% occurring once.

The source of this sequence is a human donor with alopecia areata. The sample in question was CD4+ T cells sorted from blood, obtained between weeks 49 and 50, from a patient treated with tofacitinib. The chain recombines TRBV5-6 with TRBJ1-2; 10 bases fit TRBD1. CDR3 region: CASSPGQGTNYGYTF. The CDR3 DNA reads as TGTGCCAGCAGCCCGGGACAGGGGACTAACTATGGCTACACCTTC.